This paragraph covers one T cell receptor (beta chain) sequence. Its specificity is not known. The data were obtained in a study of cytomegalovirus exposure and HLA in healthy donors. Study results and caveats: The study reported that TCR beta sequences accurately predicted HLA-A and HLA-B alleles in most subjects. Presence/absence analyses supposed approximately even sequencing depth among donors.

The CDR3 is made up of 16 amino acids. The germline CDR1 and CDR2 sequences are SGHNT and YYREEE (reference sequence). Trimming took off 0 bases at V and 5 bases at J, with 18 bases between the two ends. PCR used 60 Vbeta primers and 13 Jbeta primers. Measured with immunoSEQ multiplex PCR; TCRdb has only the in-frame clones, and not every one. The sample's table shows around 75,000 clones. The chain couples TRBV5-4 to TRBJ2-7; D is perhaps TRBD1 (5 bases). Sequencing was done on a sample of PBMCs. The receptor was derived from a woman in her fifties or sixties in good health and CMV-seronegative. The CDR3 sequence: CASSLAGQGLRNEQYF. CDR3 sequence (DNA): TGTGCCAGCAGCTTGGCCGGTCAGGGATTAAGGAACGAGCAGTACTTC.